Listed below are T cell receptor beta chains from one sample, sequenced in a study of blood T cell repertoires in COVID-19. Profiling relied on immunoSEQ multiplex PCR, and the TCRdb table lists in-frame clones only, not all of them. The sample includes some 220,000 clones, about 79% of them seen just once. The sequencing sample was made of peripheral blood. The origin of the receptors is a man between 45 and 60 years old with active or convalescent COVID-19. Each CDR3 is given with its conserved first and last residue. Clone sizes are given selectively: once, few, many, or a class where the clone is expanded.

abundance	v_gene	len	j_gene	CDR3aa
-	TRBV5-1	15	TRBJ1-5	CASSLTGQDNQPQHF
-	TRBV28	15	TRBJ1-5	CASSFGGSVNQPQHF
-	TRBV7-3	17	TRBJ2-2	CASSTAPRTGFAGELFF
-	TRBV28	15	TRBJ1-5	CASSLSGYGNQPQHF
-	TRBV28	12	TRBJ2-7	CASSFSSYEQYF
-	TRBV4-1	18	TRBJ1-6	CASSQDRGADRKNSPLHF
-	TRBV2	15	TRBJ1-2	CASLIWDSSNYGYTF
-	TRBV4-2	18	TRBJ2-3	CASSQDGLAGGFTDTQYF
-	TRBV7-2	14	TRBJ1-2	CASSSLQGKGGYTF
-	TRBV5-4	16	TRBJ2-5	CASSSDLAGAGVTQYF
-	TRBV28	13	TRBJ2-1	CATRGSGLNEQFF
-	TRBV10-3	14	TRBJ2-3	CASKGIPGEDTQYF
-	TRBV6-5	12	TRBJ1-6	CASSELYSPLHF
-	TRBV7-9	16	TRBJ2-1	CASSLADLRGYDEQFF
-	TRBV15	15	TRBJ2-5	CATSRAGTIGETQYF
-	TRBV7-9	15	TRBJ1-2	CASRNRTGVNYGYTF
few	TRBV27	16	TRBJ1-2	CASSLSYSGGNYGYTF
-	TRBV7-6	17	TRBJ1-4	CASSSLGQGAMSEKLFF
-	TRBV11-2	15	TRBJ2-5	CASSSQGTERETQYF
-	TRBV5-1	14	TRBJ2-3	CASSAVPDTDTQYF
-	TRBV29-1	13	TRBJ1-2	CSVSTGQNYGYTF
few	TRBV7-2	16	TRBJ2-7	CASSLGVSSAAYEQYF
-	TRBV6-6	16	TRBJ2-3	CASSYDLAGGTDTQYF
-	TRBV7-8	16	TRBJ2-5	CASSRKRLHQQETQYF
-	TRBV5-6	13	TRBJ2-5	CASSLVRSETQYF